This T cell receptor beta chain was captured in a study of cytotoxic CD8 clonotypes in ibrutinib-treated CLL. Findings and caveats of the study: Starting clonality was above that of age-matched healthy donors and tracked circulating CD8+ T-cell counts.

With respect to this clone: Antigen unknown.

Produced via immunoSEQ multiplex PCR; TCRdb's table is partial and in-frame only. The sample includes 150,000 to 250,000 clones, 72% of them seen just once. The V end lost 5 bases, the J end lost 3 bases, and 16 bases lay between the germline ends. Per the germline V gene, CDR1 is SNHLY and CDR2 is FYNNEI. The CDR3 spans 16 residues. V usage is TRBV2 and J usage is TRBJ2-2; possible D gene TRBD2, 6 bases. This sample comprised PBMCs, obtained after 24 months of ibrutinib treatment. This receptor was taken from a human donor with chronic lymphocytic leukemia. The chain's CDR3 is CASSPPWRVYTGELFF. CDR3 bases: TGTGCCAGCAGTCCCCCTTGGAGGGTCTACACCGGGGAGCTGTTTTTT.